This T cell receptor (beta chain) derives from a study of blood T cell repertoires in COVID-19. Study details: Acute and convalescent COVID-19 samples came from the United States, Italy and Spain. From T cells, B-cell-depleted T cells, or PBMCs came the material, which was cDNA or gDNA.

In the authors' methods: Nucleated cell number was recorded as an estimate derived from reference gene primer amplification. Some clones are missing from TCRdb's copy, which holds only in-frame ones; the method was immunoSEQ multiplex PCR. That table gives V, J and clone size, and the DNA gave D and trimming. Of 110,000 to 150,000 clones detected, 75% to 85% appear once; the ten largest clones hold over 4%. Germline CDR1 and CDR2: LNHDA and SQIVND (reference sequence). The CDR3 extends over 14 amino acids. V lost 6 bases and J lost 2, with 14 bases in between. The clonotype comes from a woman aged 45-65 years with acute or convalescent COVID-19. The rearrangement joins TRBV19 to TRBJ2-7, with D possibly TRBD1 on 6 matching bases. The source material was peripheral blood. The CDR3 bases are TGTGCCAGTAGCCCAGGGGAATTGGCCTACGAGCAGTACTTC. This translates into CASSPGELAYEQYF.